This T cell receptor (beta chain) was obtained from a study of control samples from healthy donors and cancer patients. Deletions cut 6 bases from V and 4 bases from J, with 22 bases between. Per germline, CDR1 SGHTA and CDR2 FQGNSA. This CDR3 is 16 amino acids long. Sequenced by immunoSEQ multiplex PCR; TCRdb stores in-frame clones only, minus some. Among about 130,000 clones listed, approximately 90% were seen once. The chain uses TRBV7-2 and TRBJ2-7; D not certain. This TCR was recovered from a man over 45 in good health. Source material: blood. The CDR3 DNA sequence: TGTGCCAGCAGATATACCTTGGTGGACCCCCTTTACGAGCAGTACTTC. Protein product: CASRYTLVDPLYEQYF.